A single sample is the source of the 11 T cell receptor beta chains below, sequenced in a study of blood T cells in healthy people across ages (dated by TCRdb to between 2015 and 2017). The library relied on 5' RACE. The sample was run on an Illumina HiSeq 2500. A second PCR of about 6 to 11 cycles was performed with a sample-barcoded 5' primer and a J-beta primer mix. TCRdb reprocessing: public reads trimmed at Q25 with fastp, clones called with MiXCR, in-frame beta chains kept. Duplicate CDR3 protein sequences are folded into a single record with the most common DNA and genes. The table for this sample lists approximately 670,000 distinct CDR3 sequences; over 40% of them were counted only once. Together, the top ten hold 25% to 30% of the sample. The material sequenced was blood. The source of these receptors is a man older than 75 in good health.

V usage is TRBV7-2 and J usage is TRBJ2-1; 9 positions agree with TRBD2. Germline V gene lookup returns CDR1 SGHTA and CDR2 FQGNSA. V was pared by 5 bases and J by 2 bases, with 10 bases of the junction left unmatched. CDR3 length: 17 residues. This CDR3 reads CASSDPLSGGAYNEQFF. The CDR3, as DNA: TGTGCCAGCAGCGACCCCCTTAGCGGGGGAGCCTACAATGAGCAGTTCTTC.

V is TRBV20-1 and J is TRBJ2-5, with 7 positions matching TRBD2. The germline V gene has CDR1 DFQATT and CDR2 SNEGSKA (reference sequence). The CDR3 is made up of 14 amino acids. V dropped 5 bases and J dropped 11; count of bases not matched to a gene: 17. The CDR3 loop reads CSAPKRGEYAEQYF. CDR3 DNA: TGCAGTGCTCCCAAGCGGGGCGAATACGCGGAGCAGTACTTC.

This chain uses TRBV7-9 with TRBJ2-7; no reliable D call. Germline values: CDR1 SEHNR, CDR2 FQNEAQ (reference sequence). Trimming cost V 2 bases and J 7 bases, with 9 bases left between them. The CDR3 is 12 amino acids. As DNA, the CDR3 is TGTGCCAGCAGCTTATCAGTCGGTGAGCAGTACTTC. This sequence encodes CASSLSVGEQYF.

V usage is TRBV3-1 and J usage is TRBJ2-1; 7 bases are shared with TRBD1. Looked up from germline, CDR1 is LGHDT and CDR2 is YNNKEL (reference sequence). This CDR3 comprises 16 residues. V shed 2 bases, J shed 3 bases, and the junction held 7 bases outside the gene matches. The CDR3 loop is CASSQQIRDSYNEQFF. The DNA for the CDR3 is TGTGCCAGCAGCCAACAAATCCGGGACAGCTACAATGAGCAGTTCTTC.

V and J are TRBV29-1 and TRBJ2-7, with D perhaps matching TRBD1 (6 bases). V lost 0 bases to trimming and J lost 4 bases, with 16 bases between them. CDR3 length equals 15 residues. Germline V gene lookup returns CDR1 SQVTM and CDR2 ANQGSEA. CDR3 protein: CSVEDPQGRLYEQYF. In nucleotides, the CDR3 is TGCAGCGTTGAAGATCCACAGGGCCGGCTGTACGAGCAGTACTTC.

The genes are TRBV2 and TRBJ1-6; D gene unclear. Germline CDR1 is SNHLY and CDR2 is FYNNEI. Deletions cut 2 bases from V and 4 bases from J, with 9 bases between. CDR3 length equals 15 residues. The CDR3 loop is CASSEFTDYNSPLHF. The CDR3 DNA reads as TGTGCCAGCAGTGAATTTACAGATTATAATTCACCCCTCCACTTT. Full variable domain (rest looked up from reference TRBV2 and TRBJ1-6): EPEVTQTPSHQVTQMGQEVILRCVPISNHLYFYWYRQILGQKVEFLVSFYNNEISEKSEIFDDQFSVERPDGSNFTLKIRSTKLEDSAMYFCASSEFTDYNSPLHFGNGTRLTVT.

This clonotype was counted many times. The chain joins TRBV20-1 to TRBJ2-1, with 11 bases matching TRBD2. The V and J ends lost 1 base and 5 bases, in that order; junction bases with no gene match: 10. The germline gives CDR1 DFQATT, CDR2 SNEGSKA (reference sequence). CDR3 length equals 17 residues. The CDR3 here is CSARGYSGLAAHNEQFF. For the CDR3, the DNA is TGCAGTGCTAGAGGCTACTCGGGACTAGCGGCCCACAATGAGCAGTTCTTC.

J is TRBJ2-5 and V is TRBV6-2 or TRBV6-3; D is unclear. With 2 bases removed from V and 2 bases from J, the gap between germline ends came to 6 bases. This CDR3 region has 13 residues. Germline CDR1 MNHEY, CDR2 SVGEGT. The CDR3 here is CASSYSTQETQYF. The DNA of the CDR3 is TGTGCCAGCAGTTACAGCACACAAGAGACCCAGTACTTC.

Concerning this clonotype itself: A much larger clone differs from this one at a single base, so this may be a read error. The gene calls are TRBV29-1 and TRBJ2-4; D might be TRBD1 or TRBD2, each matching 6 bases. Judging by the DNA end, TRBJ2-5 fits better; the J call may be wrong. The CDR3 is 13 amino acids. Germline assignment: CDR1 SQVTM and CDR2 ANQGSEA. DNA for the CDR3: TGCGGCGTGGAGGGACATTTCTTGGAGACCCAGTACTTC. Amino acids: CGVEGHFLETQYF.

The chain uses TRBV29-1 and TRBJ1-5; TRBD1 matches 10 bases. This CDR3 has 14 amino acids. Trimming took 6 bases from V and 2 from J; bases not matched to a gene: 4. Germline V gene lookup returns CDR1 SQVTM and CDR2 ANQGSEA. The CDR3 here is CSVVGTGGNQPQHF. The DNA for the CDR3 is TGCAGCGTGGTGGGGACAGGGGGCAATCAGCCCCAGCATTTT.

This clonotype was detected only once. Given the absence of the conserved phenylalanine or tryptophan at the CDR3 end, a read error is likely. The gene calls are TRBV5-1 and TRBJ2-5, with 7 bases lining up with TRBD1. The CDR3 spans 15 residues. V was pared by 2 bases and J by 1 base, with 5 bases of the junction left unmatched. Germline-derived CDR1 and CDR2 are SGHRS and YFSETQ. CDR3 sequence reads: CASSFRDSSQETQYI. CDR3 nucleotides: TGCGCCAGCAGCTTCCGGGACAGCTCCCAAGAGACCCAGTACATC.